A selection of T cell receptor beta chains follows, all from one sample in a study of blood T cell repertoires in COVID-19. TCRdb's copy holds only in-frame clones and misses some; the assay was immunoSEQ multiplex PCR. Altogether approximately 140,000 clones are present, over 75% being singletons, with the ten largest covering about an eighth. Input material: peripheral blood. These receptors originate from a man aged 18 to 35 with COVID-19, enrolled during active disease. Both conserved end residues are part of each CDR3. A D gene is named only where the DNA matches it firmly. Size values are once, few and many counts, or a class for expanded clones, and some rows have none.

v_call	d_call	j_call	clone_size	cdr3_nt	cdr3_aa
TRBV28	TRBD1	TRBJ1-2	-	TGTGCCAGCAGCACGGGACAGCTATATGGCTACACCTTC	CASSTGQLYGYTF
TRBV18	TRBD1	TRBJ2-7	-	TGTGCCAGCTCACCTTCCGGGACAGGGGGGCAGTACTTC	CASSPSGTGGQYF
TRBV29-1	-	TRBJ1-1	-	TGCAGCGGCCAAAGACAGGTCAACACTGAAGCTTTCTTT	CSGQRQVNTEAFF
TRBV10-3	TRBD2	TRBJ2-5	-	TGTGCCATCAGTGAGACTAGCGGAGCACAAGAGACCCAGTACTTC	CAISETSGAQETQYF
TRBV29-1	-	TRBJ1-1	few	TGCAGCGCCCGGGGTTCGATGAACACTGAAGCTTTCTTT	CSARGSMNTEAFF
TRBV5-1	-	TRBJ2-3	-	TGCGCCAGCAGCTTGACAGGAGACACAGATACGCAGTATTTT	CASSLTGDTDTQYF
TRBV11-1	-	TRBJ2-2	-	TGTGCCAGCAGCTTAGACGGGGTGAACACCGGGGAGCTGTTTTTT	CASSLDGVNTGELFF
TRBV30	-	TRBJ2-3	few	TGTGCCTGGACTAGCGGCACAGATACGCAGTATTTT	CAWTSGTDTQYF
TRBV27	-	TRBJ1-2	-	TGTGCCAGCAGTTTGAACAGGCACTATGGCTACACCTTC	CASSLNRHYGYTF
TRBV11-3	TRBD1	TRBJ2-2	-	TGTGCCAGCAGCCACCGTGGGGACAGAAACACCGGGGAGCTGTTTTTT	CASSHRGDRNTGELFF
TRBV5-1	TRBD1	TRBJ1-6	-	TGCGCCAGCAGTCCGGGACAGAGTAATTCACCCCTCCACTTT	CASSPGQSNSPLHF
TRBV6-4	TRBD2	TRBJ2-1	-	TGTGCCAGCAGTGTCTCTAGCGGGGGGAATATAAATGAGCAGTTCTTC	CASSVSSGGNINEQFF
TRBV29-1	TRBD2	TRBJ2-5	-	TGCAGCTCGGGGGAGGGCCTTATCCAAGAGACCCAGTACTTC	CSSGEGLIQETQYF
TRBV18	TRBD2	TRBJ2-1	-	TGTGCCAGCTCAAGGGAATTCGGGGGGTCCTCCTACAATGAGCAGTTCTTC	CASSREFGGSSYNEQFF
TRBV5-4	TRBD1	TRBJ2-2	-	TGTGCCAGCAGCCCCCTGGGGACAGCCTCGAACACCGGGGAGCTGTTTTTT	CASSPLGTASNTGELFF
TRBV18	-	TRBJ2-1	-	TGTGCCAGCTCACCACTAAATGGGGCGGGGAATGAGCAGTTCTTC	CASSPLNGAGNEQFF
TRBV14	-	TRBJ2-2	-	TGTGCCAGCAGCCATAATCGAGGCACCGGGGAGCTGTTTTTT	CASSHNRGTGELFF